These 27 T cell receptor beta chains originate from one sample sequenced in a study of blood T cells in healthy people across ages. The second PCR ran about 6 to 11 cycles with a sample-barcoded 5' primer and J-beta primers. TCRdb re-derived calls from the 5' RACE reads in MiXCR, one entry per CDR3 protein. The sample has 600,000 to 900,000 distinct CDR3 sequences; approximately 24% are singletons. These sequences were also reported in another study, on T cells of mothers and their children.

The source material was blood. Receptors were obtained from a boy between 10 and 17 years old in good health.

This clonotype was counted a few times. The chain links TRBV5-1 to TRBJ2-5; the match to TRBD2 covers 14 bases. The junction had 11 bases not matched to a gene; V was cut back by 3 bases and J by 7 bases. CDR3 length: 17 amino acids. The germline V gene has CDR1 SGHRS and CDR2 YFSETQ. CDR3 protein: CASSWTGTSGGVGTQYF. The CDR3 DNA reads as TGCGCCAGCAGCTGGACCGGGACTAGCGGGGGCGTAGGGACCCAGTACTTC.

This chain uses TRBV29-1 with TRBJ1-1; D is undetermined. Deletions cut 1 base from V and 1 base from J, with 7 bases between. CDR1 SQVTM and CDR2 ANQGSEA come from the germline V gene. This CDR3 has 13 residues. This CDR3 reads CSVEGVRNTEAFF. CDR3 bases: TGCAGCGTTGAAGGGGTCCGGAACACTGAAGCTTTCTTT. Together with reference TRBV29-1 and TRBJ1-1, the CDR3 gives the full variable domain: SAVISQKPSRDICQRGTSLTIQCQVDSQVTMMFWYRQQPGQSLTLIATANQGSEATYESGFVIDKFPISRPNLTFSTLTVSNMSPEDSSIYLCSVEGVRNTEAFFGQGTRLTVV.

The rearrangement links TRBV2 to TRBJ2-3, with 8 bases lining up with TRBD2. The germline V gene encodes CDR1 SNHLY and CDR2 FYNNEI. The CDR3 runs 16 residues. The V segment lost 2 bases and the J segment 2 bases; nucleotides outside the gene matches: 6. The CDR3 spells CASSEPAGGYTDTQYF. The CDR3 DNA sequence: TGTGCCAGCAGTGAACCCGCGGGGGGTTACACAGATACGCAGTATTTT.

The genes are TRBV4-1 and TRBJ1-4; no clear D. Germline lookup yields CDR1 MGHRA and CDR2 YSYEKL. V was clipped by 4 bases and J by 0 bases, with 9 bases between them. This CDR3 has 15 amino acids. Here the CDR3 DNA reads TGCGCCAGCAGCCCACTAGGAGCAACTAATGAAAAACTGTTTTTT. Translation: CASSPLGATNEKLFF.

The chain employs TRBV28 and TRBJ2-5, with 7 positions matching TRBD2. Trimming cost V 6 bases and J 6 bases; bases outside gene matches: 10. This CDR3 has 14 residues. CDR1 is MDHEN, CDR2 SYDVKM, per germline. The CDR3 here is CASRVTSGVKTQYF. CDR3 DNA: TGTGCCAGCAGAGTAACCAGCGGGGTAAAGACCCAGTACTTC.

In this sample, this clonotype turned up a few times. The gene calls are TRBV5-1 and TRBJ2-5; D perhaps matches TRBD1 (7 bases). Germline V gene data show CDR1 as SGHRS and CDR2 as YFSETQ. CDR3 length: 15 amino acids. Trimming left V 0 bases short and J 1 base short, with 10 bases between. As DNA, the CDR3 is TGCGCCAGCAGCTTGGCGGAGGGGGCCCAAGAGACCCAGTACTTC. This translates into CASSLAEGAQETQYF.

V is TRBV15 and J is TRBJ1-6; D is uncertain. The germline gives CDR1 LNHNV, CDR2 YYDKDF (reference sequence). CDR3 length equals 14 residues. Trimming pared 2 bases from V and 7 bases from J, leaving 9 bases between. The CDR3 DNA is TGTGCCACCAGCAGACGGCTGACAAATTCACCCCTCCACTTT. Amino acid sequence: CATSRRLTNSPLHF.

This clonotype was recorded at least ten times. One junction end disagrees with the germline gene, perhaps due to a read error. The rearrangement links TRBV5-5 to TRBJ2-2; D is perhaps TRBD1 (6 bases). CDR1 and CDR2 (germline): SGHKS, YYEKEE (reference sequence). This CDR3 spans 14 amino acids. CDR3 nucleotides: TGCGCCAGCAGCTTGGGGGCTAACACCGGGGAGCTGTTTTTT. It yields the protein CASSLGANTGELFF.

This sequence joins TRBV7-6 and TRBJ2-1, with 13 nucleotides matching TRBD2. This CDR3 contains 20 residues. V shed 4 bases and J 0 bases; nucleotides not matched to a gene: 12. The germline gives CDR1 SGHVS, CDR2 FNYEAQ. CDR3 residues: CASSSPGTSGALSSYNEQFF. The CDR3 nucleotides are TGTGCCAGCAGCTCCCCCGGGACTAGCGGGGCTCTGAGCTCCTACAATGAGCAGTTCTTC. Full variable domain (rest looked up from reference TRBV7-6 and TRBJ2-1): GAGVSQSPRYKVTKRGQDVALRCDPISGHVSLYWYRQALGQGPEFLTYFNYEAQQDKSGLPNDRFSAERPEGSISTLTIQRTEQRDSAMYRCASSSPGTSGALSSYNEQFFGPGTRLTVL.

To note about this clonotype: A much larger clone differs from this one at a single base, so this may be a read error. This sequence joins TRBV7-6 and TRBJ2-1, with D perhaps matching TRBD2 (7 bases). The DNA end is more similar to TRBJ2-5, so the J call may be wrong. From germline, CDR1 is SGHVS and CDR2 FNYEAQ. The CDR3 length is 13 residues. CDR3 in DNA: TGTGCCAACAGCTTAGGGGGGGAAGAGACCCAGTACTTC. This sequence encodes CANSLGGEETQYF.

This clonotype was found a few times. This chain links TRBV20-1 with TRBJ2-4; maybe TRBD2 (6 bases). V was shortened by 3 bases and J by 0 bases, with 9 bases between the two germline ends. CDR3 length: 14 amino acids. Germline V CDR1 and CDR2: DFQATT, SNEGSKA (reference sequence). The CDR3: CSARGLLAKNIQYF. CDR3 sequence (DNA): TGCAGTGCTAGGGGACTCTTAGCCAAAAACATTCAGTACTTC.

The sample holds a few counts of this clonotype. The genes are TRBV6-5 and TRBJ1-6; TRBD1 aligns across 8 bases. Trimming removed 4 bases from V and 10 bases from J; junction bases left unmatched: 6. The CDR3 is 14 amino acids. CDR1 MNHEY and CDR2 SVGAGI come from the germline V gene. In nucleotides, the CDR3 is TGTGCCAGCAGTTTGACAGGGGTGGTGTCACCCCTCCACTTT. Translation gives CASSLTGVVSPLHF.

V and J are TRBV10-3 and TRBJ1-2; 7 bases map to TRBD1. This CDR3 is 15 amino acids long. Per germline, CDR1 ENHRY and CDR2 SYGVKD. The ends lost 2 bases at V and 4 bases at J; junction bases unmatched: 7. CDR3 amino acids: CAISEDTGVAYGYTF. CDR3 in DNA: TGTGCCATCAGTGAGGATACAGGGGTGGCCTATGGCTACACCTTC.

J is TRBJ2-2 and V is TRBV3-1; 8 bases match TRBD1. V gave up 0 bases and J gave up 5 bases; unmatched junction bases: 8. The germline V gene has CDR1 LGHDT and CDR2 YNNKEL (reference sequence). This CDR3 contains 17 residues. The CDR3 nucleotides are TGTGCCAGCAGCCAAGACCTCCCGGACAGGGTGACCGGGGAGCTGTTTTTT. Its translation: CASSQDLPDRVTGELFF.

The chain joins TRBV9 to TRBJ2-7; D unclear. The CDR3 covers 14 residues. V was shortened by 2 bases and J by 0 bases, with 9 bases between the two germline ends. Germline V gene sequence: CDR1 SGDLS, CDR2 YYNGEE. The CDR3 here is CASSVELHSYEQYF. CDR3 DNA sequence: TGTGCCAGCAGCGTGGAGCTGCACTCCTACGAGCAGTACTTC.

The genes are TRBV5-6 and TRBJ2-7; 8 positions agree with TRBD2. The CDR3 length is 14 residues. J lost 5 bases, V lost 1 base, and 5 bases had no gene match. Germline V lookup: CDR1 SGHDT, CDR2 YYEEEE. CDR3 coding DNA: TGTGCCAGCAGCTTGATGCGGGGGGCGGACGAGCAGTACTTC. The encoded protein is CASSLMRGADEQYF.

The chain has TRBV4-2 and TRBJ2-5, with TRBD2 matching over 7 bases. V trimming: 4 bases; J trimming: 4 bases; junction bases outside the gene matches: 6. Per germline, CDR1 LGHNA and CDR2 YNFKEQ. The CDR3 is 14 residues long. DNA for the CDR3: TGTGCCAGCAGCCTTCAGCGGGGAGGAGAGACCCAGTACTTC. Its protein is CASSLQRGGETQYF.

This sequence joins TRBV9 and TRBJ2-1; D gene uncertain. V was shortened by 0 bases and J by 0 bases, with 7 bases between the two germline ends. The CDR3 extends over 15 amino acids. Germline values: CDR1 SGDLS, CDR2 YYNGEE. The CDR3 bases are TGTGCCAGCAGCGTAGACTCTAGCTCCTACAATGAGCAGTTCTTC. Translating it yields CASSVDSSSYNEQFF.

This rearrangement joins TRBV6-6 to TRBJ1-1, with 11 positions matching TRBD1. With V trimmed by 2 bases and J by 6 bases, 2 bases remained unmatched. The length of the CDR3 is 14 residues. Germline-derived CDR1 and CDR2 are MNHNY and SVGAGI (reference sequence). The CDR3 spells CASSYGGQGAEAFF. The CDR3 DNA is TGTGCCAGCAGTTACGGGGGACAGGGGGCTGAAGCTTTCTTT.

This clonotype was counted ten times or more. The chain is built from TRBV4-2 and TRBJ2-1; D is undetermined. Germline V lookup: CDR1 LGHNA, CDR2 YNFKEQ. V was trimmed by 4 bases and J by 0 bases, leaving 13 bases between them. This CDR3 spans 16 amino acids. DNA of the CDR3: TGTGCCAGCAGCCCCGGACCCCTAGGCTCCTACAATGAGCAGTTCTTC. Translation: CASSPGPLGSYNEQFF.

In this sample, this clonotype turned up a few times. An end of the junction differs from the germline gene, which may be a read error. The chain links TRBV7-6 to TRBJ2-5; 7 bases fit TRBD1. The CDR3 sequence is 13 residues long. Per the germline V gene, CDR1 is SGHVS and CDR2 is FNYEAQ. CDR3: CASSPAGGQMLFF. The DNA of the CDR3 is TGTGCCAGCAGCCCCGCTGGGGGACAGATGCTATTCTTC.

Many counts were recorded for this clonotype. This chain connects TRBV4-1 to TRBJ1-4; 9 bases match TRBD1. This CDR3 is built from 15 residues. V lost 0 bases to trimming and J lost 5 bases; unmatched junction nucleotides: 1. The germline gives CDR1 MGHRA, CDR2 YSYEKL. The CDR3 loop is CASSQETGGNEKLFF. For the CDR3, the DNA is TGCGCCAGCAGCCAAGAAACAGGGGGCAATGAAAAACTGTTTTTT.

This clonotype was seen ten or more times. The chain recombines TRBV11-2 with TRBJ2-7; 8 positions agree with TRBD1. The CDR3 covers 16 residues. The germline V gene encodes CDR1 SGHAT and CDR2 FQNNGV. V was clipped by 1 base and J by 0 bases; unmatched bases: 5. The CDR3 nucleotides read TGTGCCAGCAGCTTAGTATACAGGGGGAGCTCCTACGAGCAGTACTTC. Amino acid sequence: CASSLVYRGSSYEQYF.

This clonotype was seen a few times. V gene TRBV12-3 or TRBV12-4 combines with J gene TRBJ1-5; no definite D call. Trimming took 7 bases from V and 4 from J, leaving 11 bases between them. This CDR3 comprises 13 residues. The CDR3 region is CASTAGSNQPQHF. For the CDR3, the DNA is TGTGCCAGCACCGCCGGGTCAAATCAGCCCCAGCATTTT.

The rearrangement uses TRBV6-5 and TRBJ2-5, with no clear D. The germline V and J ends were trimmed by 5 bases and 7 bases, with 11 bases remaining between them. This CDR3 spans 12 amino acids. CDR1 is MNHEY, CDR2 SVGAGI, per germline. In DNA form, the CDR3 reads TGTGCCAGCAGTCCGGGTCCTCGGACCCAGTACTTC. It codes for CASSPGPRTQYF.

In its sample, this clonotype was seen a few times. The chain joins TRBV5-4 to TRBJ1-1; maybe TRBD1 (5 bases). The germline gives CDR1 SGHNT, CDR2 YYREEE (reference sequence). The CDR3 loop spans 15 amino acids. V was cut by 0 bases and J by 5 bases, with 14 bases left in between. The CDR3 DNA sequence: TGTGCCAGCAGCTTGGGTGGGGTCGGGGGAACTGAAGCTTTCTTT. This translates into CASSLGGVGGTEAFF.

The CDR3, as DNA: TGCAGTGCTTCGACAGGGGAGACCCAGTACTTC. This translates into CSASTGETQYF. The chain links TRBV20-1 to TRBJ2-5; the match to TRBD1 covers 7 bases. The CDR3 has 11 residues. The germline CDR1 and CDR2 sequences are DFQATT and SNEGSKA (reference sequence). V lost 5 bases to trimming and J lost 5 bases; unmatched junction nucleotides: 2.